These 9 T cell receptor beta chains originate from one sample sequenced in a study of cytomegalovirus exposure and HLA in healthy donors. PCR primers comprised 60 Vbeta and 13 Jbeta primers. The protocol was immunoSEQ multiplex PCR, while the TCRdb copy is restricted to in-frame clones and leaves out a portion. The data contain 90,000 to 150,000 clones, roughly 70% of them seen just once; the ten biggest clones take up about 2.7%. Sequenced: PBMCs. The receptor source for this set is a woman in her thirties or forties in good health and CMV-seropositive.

In DNA, the CDR3 is TGTGCCAGCACCCGGACAGGGGGGAATCAGCCCCAGCATTTT. Its translation: CASTRTGGNQPQHF. This chain joins TRBV27 and TRBJ1-5, with 10 bases lining up with TRBD1. The CDR3 extends over 14 amino acids. The V gene's germline CDR1 is MNHEY and CDR2 SMNVEV (reference sequence). Germline trimming cut 7 bases from V and 4 bases from J; bases unmatched to any gene: 4.

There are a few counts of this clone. CDR3 DNA sequence: TGCGCCAGCAGCCAAGATCGGACAGGGGTGACCTACGAGCAGTACTTC. Residues: CASSQDRTGVTYEQYF. The genes are TRBV4-3 and TRBJ2-7, with TRBD1 matching over 9 bases. The J segment lost 2 bases and the V segment lost 0 bases, leaving 5 bases of the junction unmatched. This CDR3 is 16 amino acids long. Looked up from germline, CDR1 is LGHNA and CDR2 is YSLEER.

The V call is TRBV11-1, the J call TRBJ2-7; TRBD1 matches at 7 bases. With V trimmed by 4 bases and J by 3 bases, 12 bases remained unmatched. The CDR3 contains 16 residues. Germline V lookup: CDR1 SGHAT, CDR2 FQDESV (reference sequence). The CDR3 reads CASSSRDSTGNYEQYF. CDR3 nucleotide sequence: TGTGCCAGCAGCTCTAGAGATTCGACAGGGAACTACGAGCAGTACTTC.

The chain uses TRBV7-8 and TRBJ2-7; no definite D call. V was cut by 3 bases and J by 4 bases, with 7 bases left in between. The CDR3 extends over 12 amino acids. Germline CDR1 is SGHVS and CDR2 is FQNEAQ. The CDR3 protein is CASSFDRYEQYF. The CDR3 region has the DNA TGTGCCAGCAGCTTTGATCGGTACGAGCAGTACTTC.

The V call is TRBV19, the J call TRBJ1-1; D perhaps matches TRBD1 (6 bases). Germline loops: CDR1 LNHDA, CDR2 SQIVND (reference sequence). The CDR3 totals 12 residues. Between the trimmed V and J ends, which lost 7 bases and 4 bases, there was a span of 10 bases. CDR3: CASNWGPTEAFF. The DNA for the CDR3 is TGTGCCAGTAATTGGGGGCCCACTGAAGCTTTCTTT.

CDR3 amino acids: CASRMTGAGYGYTF. CDR3 sequence (DNA): TGTGCCAGCAGGATGACAGGGGCCGGCTATGGCTACACCTTC. This chain uses TRBV28 with TRBJ1-2; 8 bases line up with TRBD1. The CDR3 spans 14 residues. V shed 6 bases and J 4 bases; nucleotides not matched to a gene: 7. Germline-derived CDR1 and CDR2 are MDHEN and SYDVKM.

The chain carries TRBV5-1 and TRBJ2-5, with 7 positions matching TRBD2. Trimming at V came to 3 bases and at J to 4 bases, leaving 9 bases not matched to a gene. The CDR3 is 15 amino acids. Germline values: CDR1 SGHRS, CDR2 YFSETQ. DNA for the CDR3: TGCGCCAGCAGCTGGGGGGGAGGAGCGGGAGAGACCCAGTACTTC. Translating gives CASSWGGGAGETQYF. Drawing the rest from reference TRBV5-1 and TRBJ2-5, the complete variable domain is KAGVTQTPRYLIKTRGQQVTLSCSPISGHRSVSWYQQTPGQGLQFLFEYFSETQRNKGNFPGRFSGRQFSNSRSEMNVSTLELGDSALYLCASSWGGGAGETQYFGPGTRLLVL.

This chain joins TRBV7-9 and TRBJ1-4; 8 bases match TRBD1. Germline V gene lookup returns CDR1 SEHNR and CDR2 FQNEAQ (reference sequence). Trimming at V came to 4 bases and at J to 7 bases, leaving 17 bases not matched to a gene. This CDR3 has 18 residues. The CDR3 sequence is CASSSEPGQASRREKLFF. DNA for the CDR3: TGTGCCAGCAGCTCAGAACCGGGACAGGCCTCGAGGCGTGAAAAACTGTTTTTT. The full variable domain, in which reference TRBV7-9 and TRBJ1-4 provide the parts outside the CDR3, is DTGVSQNPRHKITKRGQNVTFRCDPISEHNRLYWYRQTLGQGPEFLTYFQNEAQLEKSRLLSDRFSAERPKGSFSTLEIQRTEQGDSAMYLCASSSEPGQASRREKLFFGSGTQLSVL.

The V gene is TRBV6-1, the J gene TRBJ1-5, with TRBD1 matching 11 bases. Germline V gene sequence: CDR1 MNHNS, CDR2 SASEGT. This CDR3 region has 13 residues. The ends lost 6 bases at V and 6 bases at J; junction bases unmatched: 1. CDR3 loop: CASRGTGGQPQHF. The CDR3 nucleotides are TGTGCCAGCAGAGGGACAGGGGGTCAGCCCCAGCATTTT.